The 26 T cell receptor beta chains given below trace back to one sample, sequenced in a study of blood T cell repertoires in COVID-19. The assay was immunoSEQ multiplex PCR, and TCRdb's table has in-frame clones only and misses some. The sample has over 150,000 clones, less than 85% seen once; the top ten hold around 3.5%. The sequenced material came from PBMCs or T cells enriched from blood (not recorded which). These receptors were collected from a woman in her 30s who had recovered from COVID-19.

This chain connects TRBV2 to TRBJ2-5; 11 bases line up with TRBD2. CDR1 is SNHLY, CDR2 FYNNEI, per germline. The CDR3 consists of 15 residues. Trimming removed 4 bases from V and 4 bases from J; junction bases left unmatched: 5. CDR3 sequence: CASSGVAGGLETQYF. The CDR3 DNA reads as TGTGCCAGCAGTGGGGTAGCGGGAGGGTTAGAGACCCAGTACTTC.

This chain connects TRBV5-1 to TRBJ2-3; 11 nucleotides align to TRBD1. This CDR3 is built from 16 residues. The V and J ends lost 5 bases and 10 bases, in that order; junction bases with no gene match: 15. The germline gives CDR1 SGHRS, CDR2 YFSETQ. The CDR3 here is CASRPEAGTGGGAQYF. For the CDR3, the DNA is TGCGCCAGCAGACCCGAAGCCGGGACAGGGGGTGGTGCGCAGTATTTT.

In this sample, this clone turned up a few times. V gene TRBV7-8 combines with J gene TRBJ1-5; 11 bases fit TRBD1. This CDR3 has 18 amino acids. Trimming took 5 bases from V and 8 from J; bases not matched to a gene: 17. Germline V lookup: CDR1 SGHVS, CDR2 FQNEAQ. The CDR3 DNA follows: TGTGCCAGCAGCCAAAGGGGTTCCGGACAGGGGGCATCGAAGCCCCAGCATTTT. It translates to CASSQRGSGQGASKPQHF.

This chain joins TRBV18 and TRBJ1-2; 7 bases match TRBD1. The CDR3 length is 16 residues. The J segment lost 5 bases and the V segment lost 2 bases, leaving 11 bases of the junction unmatched. Germline V gene data show CDR1 as KGHSH and CDR2 as LQKENI. CDR3 in amino acids: CASSPAQGTEIYGYTF. The DNA for the CDR3 is TGTGCCAGCTCACCAGCCCAGGGGACAGAGATTTATGGCTACACCTTC.

CDR3 nucleotide sequence: TGTGCCAGCAGCGAGCGGGAGAGGGGTACCGGGGAGCTGTTTTTT. Protein product: CASSERERGTGELFF. The chain couples TRBV7-2 to TRBJ2-2; 8 bases align to TRBD2. The CDR3 sequence is 15 residues long. CDR1 is SGHTA, CDR2 FQGNSA, per germline. V lost 5 bases to trimming and J lost 5 bases; unmatched junction nucleotides: 7.

The rearrangement links TRBV5-1 to TRBJ2-5; 10 nucleotides agree with TRBD2. Trimming removed 2 bases from V and 1 base from J; junction bases left unmatched: 8. From germline, CDR1 is SGHRS and CDR2 YFSETQ. The CDR3 consists of 17 residues. Here the CDR3 reads CASSLERGGLLQETQYF. The CDR3 coding sequence is TGCGCCAGCAGCTTAGAGCGGGGGGGCTTACTCCAAGAGACCCAGTACTTC.

The chain uses TRBV28 and TRBJ2-3, with 15 bases aligning to TRBD2. From germline, CDR1 is MDHEN and CDR2 SYDVKM. The CDR3 is made up of 18 amino acids. V gave up 2 bases and J gave up 4 bases; unmatched junction bases: 7. The CDR3 DNA reads as TGTGCCAGCAGTTTACCTACTGGACTAGCGGGGGGGCCAGATACGCAGTATTTT. It specifies CASSLPTGLAGGPDTQYF.

The chain employs TRBV27 and TRBJ1-5; 7 bases match TRBD1. The CDR3 runs 14 residues. V lost 5 bases, J lost 7 bases, and 8 bases stayed unmatched. In germline, CDR1 is MNHEY, CDR2 SMNVEV (reference sequence). CDR3 loop: CASSIDRVQQPQHF. Here the CDR3 DNA reads TGTGCCAGCAGTATAGACAGGGTGCAGCAGCCCCAGCATTTT.

This clone was recorded a few times. This sequence joins TRBV4-1 and TRBJ1-6; D is undetermined. CDR1 is MGHRA, CDR2 YSYEKL, per germline. The ends were cut back, 1 base at V and 9 bases at J, with 16 bases in the middle. The length of the CDR3 is 16 residues. Written as DNA, the CDR3 is TGCGCCAGCAGCCAAGTGCGGTTAATAGCCCTTTCACCCCTCCACTTT. This sequence encodes CASSQVRLIALSPLHF.

CDR3 region: CASRTRQYEQYF. Written as DNA, the CDR3 is TGTGCCAGCAGGACCCGACAGTACGAGCAGTACTTC. The chain is built from TRBV2 and TRBJ2-7; the D gene is possibly TRBD1 (5 bases). Between the trimmed V and J ends, which lost 6 bases and 4 bases, there was a span of 10 bases. The CDR3 runs to 12 residues. Germline V lookup: CDR1 SNHLY, CDR2 FYNNEI.

The chain uses TRBV7-2 and TRBJ2-3, with D maybe TRBD2 (6 bases). This CDR3 is built from 18 residues. Germline CDR1 SGHTA, CDR2 FQGNSA. The ends were cut back, 0 bases at V and 5 bases at J, with 21 bases in the middle. CDR3 sequence (DNA): TGTGCCAGCAGCTTAGCGCAACCACGGGGGTTGCTTCAAGATACGCAGTATTTT. Its protein product is CASSLAQPRGLLQDTQYF.

The CDR3 DNA is TGTGCCAGTAGTTTGACCAGGGCGTCTGGGGCCAACGTCCTGACTTTC. It translates to CASSLTRASGANVLTF. The chain uses TRBV19 and TRBJ2-6, with D perhaps matching TRBD1 (5 bases). Trimming shortened V by 5 bases and J by 1 base, and 12 bases separated the two germline ends. CDR1 is LNHDA and CDR2 is SQIVND in the germline V gene (reference sequence). The CDR3 contains 16 residues.

This chain uses TRBV28 with TRBJ1-5; D gene unclear. Trimming took 3 bases from V and 6 from J, leaving 9 bases between them. The length of the CDR3 is 13 residues. Germline V gene data show CDR1 as MDHEN and CDR2 as SYDVKM. CDR3 in amino acids: CASSFLYSQPQHF. CDR3 DNA: TGTGCCAGCAGTTTTTTGTATAGTCAGCCCCAGCATTTT.

This clone was picked up a small number of times. The chain combines TRBV3-1 (or the pseudogene TRBV3-2) with TRBJ2-1; unclear D gene. Between the trimmed V and J ends, which lost 2 bases and 8 bases, there was a span of 10 bases. Germline V gene sequence: CDR1 LGHDT, CDR2 YNNKEL (reference sequence). The CDR3 is made up of 13 amino acids. CDR3 in amino acids: CASSQKQRHEQFF. The CDR3 DNA reads TGTGCCAGCAGCCAAAAGCAGCGTCATGAGCAGTTCTTC.

The chain carries TRBV7-9 and TRBJ2-3, with D tentatively TRBD1 (5 bases). Trimming took 3 bases from V and 2 from J, leaving 12 bases between them. CDR3 length: 15 amino acids. The germline V gene encodes CDR1 SEHNR and CDR2 FQNEAQ (reference sequence). The CDR3 coding sequence is TGTGCCAGCAGCTTGACCCAGGGATTCACAGATACGCAGTATTTT. It specifies CASSLTQGFTDTQYF.

V usage is TRBV5-1 and J usage is TRBJ2-5; tentatively, D is TRBD2 (6 bases). Trimming cost V 4 bases and J 5 bases, with 15 bases left between them. The CDR3 covers 14 residues. Germline V gene lookup returns CDR1 SGHRS and CDR2 YFSETQ. DNA for the CDR3: TGCGCCAGCAGCGGGGACTTCCGTGGGGAGACCCAGTACTTC. The encoded protein is CASSGDFRGETQYF.

The chain couples TRBV14 to TRBJ2-6; no clear D gene. The CDR3 consists of 13 residues. The V gene's germline CDR1 is SGHDN and CDR2 FVKESK. Trimming took 5 bases from V and 1 from J, leaving 3 bases between them. The CDR3 sequence: CASSESGANVLTF. CDR3 sequence (DNA): TGTGCCAGCAGCGAGTCTGGGGCCAACGTCCTGACTTTC.

The rearrangement uses TRBV7-2 and TRBJ2-5; D may be TRBD1 (6 bases). V gave up 7 bases and J gave up 3 bases, with 21 bases separating them. This CDR3 comprises 16 residues. Germline V gene lookup returns CDR1 SGHTA and CDR2 FQGNSA. CDR3 sequence: CASIPDTVRDKETQYF. The DNA of the CDR3 is TGTGCCAGCATTCCTGATACCGTCCGGGACAAAGAGACCCAGTACTTC.

This clone was detected once. The genes are TRBV11-2 and TRBJ2-1; tentative D call: TRBD1 (6 bases). Deletions cut 4 bases from V and 9 bases from J, with 10 bases between. The CDR3 contains 12 residues. The germline V gene encodes CDR1 SGHAT and CDR2 FQNNGV. The CDR3: CASSSWTVEQFF. In DNA, the CDR3 is TGTGCCAGCAGCTCATGGACAGTTGAGCAGTTCTTC.

J is TRBJ2-3 and V is TRBV15; 8 bases match TRBD1. CDR3 length equals 15 residues. The germline V gene encodes CDR1 LNHNV and CDR2 YYDKDF (reference sequence). V shed 3 bases and J 1 base; nucleotides not matched to a gene: 3. The CDR3: CATSRTGQGTDTQYF. The CDR3 DNA reads TGTGCCACCAGCAGGACGGGACAGGGCACAGATACGCAGTATTTT.

This CDR3 is CASSDHKNTEAFF. CDR3 DNA: TGTGCCAGCAGTGACCACAAGAACACTGAAGCTTTCTTT. This chain uses TRBV6-1 with TRBJ1-1; the D is unclear. Germline-derived CDR1 and CDR2 are MNHNS and SASEGT. V lost 3 bases to trimming and J lost 1 base, with 6 bases between them. The CDR3 length is 13 residues.

The V call is TRBV5-6, the J call TRBJ2-2; TRBD2 agrees at 7 bases. The CDR3 runs to 16 residues. CDR1 and CDR2 from the germline V gene are SGHDT and YYEEEE. Trimming cost V 0 bases and J 4 bases; bases outside gene matches: 6. In DNA form, the CDR3 reads TGTGCCAGCAGCTTGGCAAGCGGGACGAGCACCGGGGAGCTGTTTTTT. This encodes CASSLASGTSTGELFF.

The chain uses TRBV7-2 and TRBJ2-4; TRBD2 matches at 7 bases. The CDR3 sequence is 16 residues long. Germline CDR1 reads SGHTA; CDR2 reads FQGNSA. Trimming removed 3 bases from V and 2 bases from J; junction bases left unmatched: 7. The CDR3 sequence: CASSFRETSTKNIQYF. Written as DNA, the CDR3 is TGTGCCAGCAGCTTTAGGGAGACTAGCACCAAAAACATTCAGTACTTC.

This clone was detected once. This chain joins TRBV5-1 and TRBJ1-2; 11 nucleotides agree with TRBD1. J lost 6 bases, V lost 3 bases, and 4 bases had no gene match. Germline CDR1 SGHRS, CDR2 YFSETQ. The CDR3 loop spans 14 amino acids. CDR3 protein: CASSSGQGGDGYTF. CDR3 coding DNA: TGCGCCAGCAGCTCGGGACAGGGGGGAGATGGCTACACCTTC.

The chain has TRBV18 and TRBJ1-4; 8 bases are a match to TRBD1. The CDR3 covers 15 residues. V lost 3 bases, J lost 3 bases, and 3 bases stayed unmatched. Germline CDR1 and CDR2: KGHSH and LQKENI. The CDR3 region is CASSPRTGSNEKLFF. CDR3 in DNA: TGTGCCAGCTCACCGAGGACAGGGTCTAATGAAAAACTGTTTTTT.

The rearrangement links TRBV3-1 (or the pseudogene TRBV3-2) to TRBJ2-1; tentatively, D is TRBD1 (6 bases). V lost 4 bases and J 6 bases, leaving 16 bases between the germline ends. Germline values: CDR1 LGHDT, CDR2 YNNKEL (reference sequence). CDR3 length equals 15 residues. CDR3 in DNA: TGTGCCAGCAGCCCCCCGACAGGCTCGGGCAATGAGCAGTTCTTC. It encodes CASSPPTGSGNEQFF.